The 10 T cell receptor beta chains presented below share a single source sample, sequenced in a study of Graves' ophthalmopathy and Graves' hyperthyroidism. TCR beta CDR3 regions were amplified from RNA transcripts. First-round RT-PCR relied on HTBI primers, and a second-round multiplex PCR came next. A single record per CDR3 protein comes from TCRdb applying MiXCR to the multiplex PCR reads. The sample contains approximately 1.2 million distinct CDR3 sequences, approximately 35% of which appear only once. Sequences were obtained from peripheral blood or thyroid tissue (not recorded which). Source of these receptors: an adult man with Graves' hyperthyroidism.

This chain uses TRBV7-8 with TRBJ1-1, with D maybe TRBD1 (6 bases). Trimming took 7 bases from V and 4 from J, leaving 19 bases between them. CDR1 and CDR2 from the germline V gene are SGHVS and FQNEAQ. The length of the CDR3 is 15 residues. CDR3 loop: CASTQGRGVRTEAFF. DNA of the CDR3: TGTGCCAGCACCCAGGGGAGGGGGGTCCGCACTGAAGCTTTCTTT.

The chain links TRBV15 to TRBJ2-3; no reliable D call. CDR1 and CDR2 (germline): LNHNV, YYDKDF (reference sequence). Trimming stripped 0 bases from V and 5 bases from J, with 9 bases between. This CDR3 has 14 residues. CDR3 coding DNA: TGTGCCACCAGCAGAGATCTTGGGTTAGATACGCAGTATTTT. It is translated as CATSRDLGLDTQYF.

The J gene is TRBJ1-4, the V gene TRBV5-1; a weak D match, TRBD1 (6 bases). V was shortened by 6 bases and J by 3 bases, with 15 bases between the two germline ends. CDR1 and CDR2 (germline): SGHRS, YFSETQ. This CDR3 region has 15 residues. CDR3 DNA sequence: TGCGCCAGCACCCCCGAGGGGGGGCCTAATGAAAAACTGTTTTTT. Translated, it gives CASTPEGGPNEKLFF.

At least ten counts were recorded for this clonotype. The chain employs TRBV12-3 or TRBV12-4 and TRBJ2-5; 9 bases align to TRBD2. The V and J ends lost 10 bases and 2 bases, in that order; junction bases with no gene match: 5. The CDR3 is made up of 13 amino acids. The CDR3: CATRLAAQETQYF. The CDR3 DNA follows: TGTGCCACCAGACTAGCGGCACAAGAGACCCAGTACTTC.

Of note for this clonotype: A clone one base away is much larger, so this may be a read error. The chain carries TRBV11-2 and TRBJ1-4; D gene unclear. From germline, CDR1 is SGHAT and CDR2 FQNNGV. This CDR3 contains 15 residues. The CDR3 protein is CASGFGSPRNEKLFF. In nucleotides, the CDR3 is TGTGCCAGCGGCTTTGGGTCTCCGCGGAATGAAAAACTGTTTTTT.

This clonotype was counted many times. The J gene is TRBJ1-2, the V gene TRBV7-2; D gene uncertain. In germline, CDR1 is SGHTA, CDR2 FQGNSA. The CDR3 runs 13 residues. Deletions cut 5 bases from V and 0 bases from J, with 7 bases between. CDR3: CASSPKANYGYTF. CDR3 nucleotide sequence: TGTGCCAGCAGCCCGAAAGCTAACTATGGCTACACCTTC.

In this sample, this clonotype turned up many times. The genes are TRBV5-1 and TRBJ2-5; 7 nucleotides agree with TRBD2. In germline, CDR1 is SGHRS, CDR2 YFSETQ. V trimming: 0 bases; J trimming: 2 bases; junction bases outside the gene matches: 4. The CDR3 has 15 residues. CDR3 nucleotide sequence: TGCGCCAGCAGCTTGGATCCGGGGGGACAAGAGACCCAGTACTTC. Translating it yields CASSLDPGGQETQYF.

Points on this clonotype: At one end, the junction sequence differs from germline, possibly due to a read error. The chain employs TRBV10-3 and TRBJ1-3; TRBD1 is a possible D gene (6 bases). CDR1 is ENHRY, CDR2 SYGVKD, per germline. The CDR3 contains 15 residues. The CDR3 sequence is CAIRSTGSSGHTIYF. The CDR3 bases are TGTGCCATCAGGTCAACAGGGAGCTCTGGACACACCATATATTTT.

This clonotype was recorded many times. The chain combines TRBV2 with TRBJ1-1; D uncertain. Germline assignment: CDR1 SNHLY and CDR2 FYNNEI. This CDR3 contains 14 residues. V was clipped by 3 bases and J by 7 bases, with 15 bases between them. CDR3 sequence (DNA): TGTGCCAGCAGTGAGCAAGGGTCTAACGATGAAGCTTTCTTT. It specifies CASSEQGSNDEAFF.

The chain joins TRBV7-6 to TRBJ2-2, with TRBD1 identical over 9 bases. This CDR3 is 16 amino acids long. Germline V gene sequence: CDR1 SGHVS, CDR2 FNYEAQ. The V and J ends lost 5 bases and 4 bases, in that order; junction bases with no gene match: 8. The DNA for the CDR3 is TGTGCCAGCAGCCCACCCGGGACAGGGCCCACCGGGGAGCTGTTTTTT. Protein: CASSPPGTGPTGELFF.